The 18 T cell receptor beta chains below all came from one sample that was sequenced in a study of beta chain features in type 1 diabetes. Their recognized antigens are unknown. cDNA synthesis used the whole RNA isolate, giving expressed TCRB sequences. The table came from immunoSEQ multiplex PCR; TCRdb's copy has only in-frame clones and leaves some out. The sample shows some 250,000 clones, around 13% of them seen only once. General study results and limits: Among patients with Type 1 diabetes, TCRB CDR3s were moderately but significantly shorter in every one of the four CD4+ subsets.

Sample: naive CD4+ T cells from blood. These receptors originate from a man between 25 and 39 years old with type 1 diabetes.

This clone was seen a few times. The chain carries TRBV19 and TRBJ1-1, with 9 bases identical to TRBD1. The CDR3 has 15 residues. Trimming at V came to 4 bases and at J to 0 bases, leaving 3 bases not matched to a gene. Per germline, CDR1 LNHDA and CDR2 SQIVND (reference sequence). CDR3 coding DNA: TGTGCCAGTAGTAGGACAGGGGACCTGAACACTGAAGCTTTCTTT. Translated, it gives CASSRTGDLNTEAFF.

This clone has a handful of counts. This chain links TRBV9 with TRBJ2-5; 9 nucleotides line up with TRBD2. V was pared by 2 bases and J by 2 bases, with 7 bases of the junction left unmatched. The CDR3 sequence is 16 residues long. Germline assignment: CDR1 SGDLS and CDR2 YYNGEE. In nucleotides, the CDR3 is TGTGCCAGCAGCGTTGGGAGCGGGGGGCGACAAGAGACCCAGTACTTC. It codes for CASSVGSGGRQETQYF.

This clone appeared a few times. This chain connects TRBV11-3 to TRBJ2-7; possibly TRBD2 for D (6 bases). This CDR3 is 15 amino acids long. Germline V CDR1 and CDR2: SGHNT, YENEEA. V lost 4 bases to trimming and J lost 2 bases, with 15 bases between them. The CDR3 loop is CASSSTGVSPYEQYF. CDR3 DNA sequence: TGTGCCAGCAGCTCCACGGGGGTCTCCCCCTACGAGCAGTACTTC.

The chain uses TRBV11-2 and TRBJ2-6; no definite D call. From germline, CDR1 is SGHAT and CDR2 FQNNGV. Between the trimmed V and J ends, which lost 5 bases and 3 bases, there was a span of 8 bases. CDR3 length: 14 amino acids. As DNA, the CDR3 is TGTGCCAGCAGCCAGAATCTTGGGGCCAACGTCCTGACTTTC. Translated: CASSQNLGANVLTF.

This clone was found a few times. The chain links TRBV5-4 to TRBJ2-1; 7 nucleotides match TRBD1. Germline V gives CDR1 SGHNT, CDR2 YYREEE (reference sequence). CDR3 size: 13 residues. V lost 0 bases, J lost 8 bases, and 2 bases stayed unmatched. Here the CDR3 reads CASSLGGGDEQFF. In DNA form, the CDR3 reads TGTGCCAGCAGCTTGGGAGGGGGCGATGAGCAGTTCTTC.

This clone was counted a few times. The chain recombines TRBV4-1 with TRBJ1-2; tentative D call: TRBD1 (6 bases). The CDR3 is made up of 15 amino acids. The V and J ends lost 0 bases and 4 bases respectively, with 12 bases between them. The germline V gene encodes CDR1 MGHRA and CDR2 YSYEKL. The CDR3 DNA reads as TGCGCCAGCAGCCAAGATCCAGGACAGCTCTATGGCTACACCTTC. Amino acids: CASSQDPGQLYGYTF.

This sequence joins TRBV7-9 and TRBJ2-1; 8 positions agree with TRBD2. The CDR3 runs 13 residues. Germline CDR1 is SEHNR and CDR2 is FQNEAQ (reference sequence). V was clipped by 4 bases and J by 10 bases; unmatched bases: 6. Written as DNA, the CDR3 is TGTGCCAGCAGCTCTTTTAGCGGGATGGAGCAGTTCTTC. Encoded protein: CASSSFSGMEQFF.

This clone was detected a few times. This CDR3 is CSFRTPAFTDTQYF. The CDR3 DNA is TGCAGCTTTAGGACTCCAGCCTTCACAGATACGCAGTATTTT. The chain employs TRBV29-1 and TRBJ2-3; D may be TRBD2 (5 bases). The CDR3 length is 14 residues. Germline CDR1 reads SQVTM; CDR2 reads ANQGSEA. V gave up 8 bases and J gave up 2 bases, with 17 bases separating them.

The rearrangement uses TRBV5-5 and TRBJ2-2, with D hard to call. The CDR3 runs to 14 residues. Trimming stripped 5 bases from V and 1 base from J, with 9 bases between. Germline V gene sequence: CDR1 SGHKS, CDR2 YYEKEE (reference sequence). The chain's CDR3 is CASSTPGNTGELFF. The DNA for the CDR3 is TGTGCCAGCAGTACCCCAGGGAACACCGGGGAGCTGTTTTTT.

V gene TRBV5-4 combines with J gene TRBJ2-1; tentative D call: TRBD2 (5 bases). CDR3 length: 15 residues. Germline CDR1 and CDR2: SGHNT and YYREEE (reference sequence). Trimming pared 0 bases from V and 9 bases from J, leaving 16 bases between. The CDR3 nucleotides are TGTGCCAGCAGCTTGGCGGGCCGCGCGGGCACTGAGCAGTTCTTC. Translating gives CASSLAGRAGTEQFF.

V gene TRBV6-6 combines with J gene TRBJ2-5; 9 nucleotides match TRBD1. Germline lookup yields CDR1 MNHNY and CDR2 SVGAGI (reference sequence). The junction had 10 bases not matched to a gene; V was cut back by 8 bases and J by 3 bases. CDR3 size: 15 residues. The CDR3 bases are TGTGCCAGCCTATGGGACAGGGCTTCGGAAGAGACCCAGTACTTC. Protein product: CASLWDRASEETQYF.

The rearrangement links TRBV27 to TRBJ2-7, with 8 bases fitting TRBD2. CDR3 length: 15 amino acids. V was clipped by 6 bases and J by 2 bases; unmatched bases: 9. Germline CDR1 reads MNHEY; CDR2 reads SMNVEV (reference sequence). DNA of the CDR3: TGTGCCAGCAGCCAGATTAGCGGGATGCCCTACGAGCAGTACTTC. Amino acid sequence: CASSQISGMPYEQYF.

This chain connects TRBV4-1 to TRBJ2-5; 8 positions match TRBD1. Matching the DNA end better, TRBJ2-7 makes the J call doubtful. Germline assignment: CDR1 MGHRA and CDR2 YSYEKL. The CDR3 extends over 15 amino acids. The CDR3 DNA is TGCGCCAGCAGCCTTTGGGACAGGAGCTCCTACGAGCAGTACTTC. It is translated as CASSLWDRSSYEQYF.

The chain recombines TRBV15 with TRBJ2-1; weak D call: TRBD1 (6 bases). The CDR3 runs 15 residues. V was pared by 3 bases and J by 2 bases, with 11 bases between. Looked up from germline, CDR1 is LNHNV and CDR2 is YYDKDF (reference sequence). The CDR3, as DNA: TGTGCCACCAGCAGCCTCCGGGACACCTACAATGAGCAGTTCTTC. Translated: CATSSLRDTYNEQFF.

The table lists this clone with a few counts. J is TRBJ2-3 and V is TRBV25-1; 13 bases are shared with TRBD2. The germline gives CDR1 MGHDK, CDR2 SYGVNS. Trimming cost V 4 bases and J 3 bases; bases outside gene matches: 4. The CDR3 runs to 16 residues. The CDR3 DNA is TGTGCCAGCAGTGTATGGACTAGCGGGAGTACAGATACGCAGTATTTT. This encodes CASSVWTSGSTDTQYF.

The chain links TRBV19 to TRBJ2-3; D is uncertain. CDR1 and CDR2 from the germline V gene are LNHDA and SQIVND (reference sequence). CDR3 length: 11 amino acids. With 9 bases removed from V and 6 bases from J, the gap between germline ends came to 10 bases. CDR3 amino acids: CASYVGDTQYF. Written as DNA, the CDR3 is TGTGCCAGCTACGTCGGGGATACGCAGTATTTT.

This chain links TRBV12-2 with TRBJ1-1. TRBV12-2 represents a pseudogene. The CDR3 has 8 residues. CDR3 loop: CASTVAFF. CDR3 nucleotides: TGTGCAAGTACGGTAGCTTTCTTT.

The rearrangement links TRBV7-2 to TRBJ2-1; no reliable D call. With 3 bases removed from V and 8 bases from J, the gap between germline ends came to 17 bases. CDR3 length: 15 residues. Germline V gene sequence: CDR1 SGHTA, CDR2 FQGNSA. The CDR3 DNA is TGTGCCAGCAGCTTCCGGGTGGCGTATCAACATGAGCAGTTCTTC. This codes for CASSFRVAYQHEQFF. Using reference TRBV7-2 and TRBJ2-1 for the parts outside the CDR3, the full variable domain is GAGVSQSPSNKVTEKGKDVELRCDPISGHTALYWYRQSLGQGLEFLIYFQGNSAPDKSGLPSDRFSAERTGGSVSTLTIQRTQQEDSAVYLCASSFRVAYQHEQFFGPGTRLTVL.